What follows describes a single T cell receptor beta chain. Its antigen is unidentified. An amount of approximately 3,600 ng of total RNA was used for each TCR library. During cDNA synthesis, UMIs that each contained a 6-nucleotide sample barcode were added by means of template switching. Nested amplification of TCRalpha and TCRbeta cDNA involved two PCRs of roughly 16 and 10 cycles. TCRdb reprocessed the 5' RACE reads and reports one entry per CDR3 protein, with no DNA. Here the sample table reports about 380,000 distinct CDR3 sequences. The CDR3 has 16 residues. Germline V CDR1 and CDR2: SGHRS, YFSETQ. These data belong to a study of monozygotic twins with inflammatory bowel disease. Study results and caveats: The data offered no way to tell different T cell subtypes apart.

The source of this sequence is a human donor with ulcerative colitis or Crohn's disease, or a healthy co-twin of an affected twin (not recorded which). Sequenced: blood. The chain combines TRBV5-1 with TRBJ2-1; the TCRdb D gene call, TRBD2, has no DNA to confirm it. The CDR3 sequence is CASSPPTSGGLSEQFF.